This T cell receptor beta chain originates from a study of blood T cell repertoires in COVID-19. Study as a whole: COVID-19 samples collected from the United States, Italy and Spain covered acute and convalescent phases.

In terms of age and location, participants ranged from roughly 18 to 100 years and lived in under 30 US areas. Cohort placement rested on clinical history that participants reported themselves. From germline, CDR1 is MNHEY and CDR2 SMNVEV (reference sequence). V lost 7 bases to trimming and J lost 0 bases, with 9 bases between them. CDR3 length: 14 amino acids. The repertoire was sequenced with immunoSEQ multiplex PCR; TCRdb's copy has only in-frame clones and lacks some. The top ten clones hold about 0.89% of a sample with almost 400,000 clones, roughly 88% of them seen once. The sequenced material came from PBMCs or T cells enriched from blood (not recorded which). The V call is TRBV27, the J call TRBJ1-4; D is unclear. The clonotype was recovered from a woman under 40 with acute COVID-19. The chain's CDR3 is CASTQLATNEKLFF. The CDR3 DNA follows: TGTGCCAGCACCCAACTCGCAACTAATGAAAAACTGTTTTTT.